This T cell receptor beta chain was captured by sequencing in a study of T cell repertoires in cytomegalovirus infection. Study-wide background: Both recently identified HLA-C-restricted and well-studied HLA-B-restricted CMV epitopes were used in the study. Based on public TCR beta signatures, there were indications of CMV infection and of a matching HLA type.

TCRdb re-derived calls from the reads in MiXCR, one entry per CDR3 protein. The table includes 250,000 to 300,000 distinct CDR3 sequences, around 20% detected once. Notes on the study in general: Dominant in the ex vivo response were TCR beta clonotypes restricted by HLA-C and specific for CMV. CMV carriers with the relevant HLA were identified by cumulative public TCR beta family frequency.

As concerns this clonotype: The antigen is not known.

J was trimmed by 2 bases and V by 6 bases; bases with no gene match: 3. The CDR3 runs to 15 residues. CDR1 and CDR2 (germline): MNHEY, SVGEGT. The receptor was isolated from a human donor in good health (CMV status not recorded). Some clones in this sample may be carry-over from other donors' samples. V usage is TRBV6-2 or TRBV6-3 and J usage is TRBJ2-6, with 8 bases fitting TRBD1. This material consisted of cultured PBMCs, taken from culture after CMV antigen stimulation. The CDR3 DNA sequence: TGTGCCAGCAGCCGGACAGGGACTGGGGCCAACGTCCTGACTTTC. Translated, it gives CASSRTGTGANVLTF.